The sequence of this TCR beta chain was determined in a study of T cells in Graves' hyperthyroidism and ophthalmopathy. Study-level results: The model identified upcoming ophthalmopathy a median 6.5 months ahead of onset.

TCR beta CDR3 regions were amplified from RNA. An initial round of RT-PCR targeting the TCR CDR3 relied on the HTBI primer set. TCRdb re-called the multiplex PCR reads with MiXCR, one entry per CDR3 protein. The profile covers more than 500,000 distinct CDR3 sequences, with 46% appearing a single time and around 44% taken by the ten largest. Comments on this clonotype: What it binds is unknown.

Sequences were obtained from peripheral blood or thyroid tissue (not recorded which). The TCR originated in an adult woman with Graves' disease, either hyperthyroidism or ophthalmopathy (not recorded which).

CDR3 region: CSANRQGAIYGYTF. The DNA for the CDR3 is TGCAGTGCTAATAGACAGGGGGCGATTTACGGCTACACCTTC. The gene calls are TRBV20-1 and TRBJ1-2, with 10 bases identical to TRBD1. CDR3 length: 14 residues. From germline, CDR1 is DFQATT and CDR2 SNEGSKA (reference sequence). Trimming removed 4 bases from V and 8 bases from J; junction bases left unmatched: 10.